This T cell receptor (beta chain) is from a study of blood T cell repertoires in COVID-19. About the study: PBMCs, B-cell-depleted T cells, or T cells were the source of the cDNA or gDNA that made up the material.

In the original workflow: Amplification of reference gene primers provided the estimated nucleated cell counts. Assay used: immunoSEQ multiplex PCR; TCRdb lists only in-frame clones, some missing. V and J calls and clone size are as listed in that table; D and trimming were resolved from the DNA. The sample has about 230,000 clones, approximately 82% seen once; the top ten hold under 3%. The ends were cut back, 3 bases at V and 6 bases at J, with 8 bases in the middle. CDR1 and CDR2 from the germline V gene are MNHEY and SMNVEV (reference sequence). The CDR3 extends over 13 amino acids. The J gene is TRBJ2-2, the V gene TRBV27; a weak D match, TRBD2 (6 bases). The receptor was isolated from a woman aged 70-85 years with active or convalescent COVID-19. Input material: peripheral blood. This CDR3 reads CASSLREAGELFF. CDR3 bases: TGTGCCAGCAGTTTGAGGGAGGCCGGGGAGCTGTTTTTT.